This T cell receptor beta chain was recorded in a study of regulatory T cells in long-lasting Graves disease. CDR3 length: 17 residues. Germline CDR1 KGHSH, CDR2 LQKENI. The V and J ends lost 7 bases and 0 bases respectively, with 21 bases between them. Arm-PCR of CDR3 regions and iRepertoire HTBI primers were used to build TCR beta libraries. Authors' processing steps: Samples collectively showed some 65 TRBV and fewer than 15 TRBJ segments. MiXCR, run by TCRdb on the multiplex PCR reads, gives a single entry per CDR3 protein. The V and J calls shown here were made by TCRdb, not taken from the authors' results. The sample records under 300,000 distinct CDR3 sequences, about 17% being singletons. Documented time point: newly diagnosed GD, antithyroid drugs for less than 3 months. Following extraction of RNA from PBMCs, that RNA was used to make the TCR library. The sample holds many counts of this clonotype.

These data also formed part of another study, on T cells in Graves' hyperthyroidism and ophthalmopathy.

The rearrangement joins TRBV18 to TRBJ1-2, with TRBD1 as a possible D gene (6 bases). The input for sequencing was peripheral blood mononuclear cells (PBMCs), taken at new diagnosis, from a patient treated with antithyroid drugs. The receptor was isolated from a woman in her thirties with Graves disease. The CDR3 nucleotides read TGTGCCAGCTTACCGGGGACAATCGCCGGAGCTAACTATGGCTACACCTTC. Translation gives CASLPGTIAGANYGYTF.